These T cell receptor beta chains were read from a single sample in a study of CD8 T cells in ankylosing spondylitis. TCRdb passed the 5' RACE reads through MiXCR, listing each CDR3 protein once. The table lists 220,000 or so distinct CDR3 sequences, about 10% of them singletons. The sequenced sample consisted of blood, either unsorted or a sorted T cell fraction (not recorded which). These receptors originate from a male donor with ankylosing spondylitis or in good health (not recorded which). Both conserved end residues are part of each CDR3. The D gene is left open where the match is weak. Expanded clones get a size class; other rows say once, few or many, or leave the size out.

D gene: TRBD1; J gene: TRBJ2-3; clone size: few; V gene: TRBV7-9; CDR3 protein: CASSRTGISTDTQYF; CDR3 DNA: TGTGCCAGCAGCAGGACAGGGATTAGCACAGATACGCAGTATTTT
D gene: -; J gene: TRBJ1-1; clone size: -; V gene: TRBV9; CDR3 protein: CASSVEPLNTESFF; CDR3 DNA: TGTGCCAGCAGCGTAGAACCCCTGAACACTGAATCTTTCTTT
D gene: -; J gene: TRBJ2-3; clone size: many; V gene: TRBV27; CDR3 protein: CASSPTSQDTQYF; CDR3 DNA: TGTGCCAGCAGTCCGACTTCTCAAGATACGCAGTATTTT
D gene: TRBD1; J gene: TRBJ2-7; clone size: -; V gene: TRBV5-1; CDR3 protein: CASSWLGQGYEQYF; CDR3 DNA: TGCGCCAGCAGCTGGTTGGGACAGGGGTACGAGCAGTACTTC
D gene: -; J gene: TRBJ2-1; clone size: many; V gene: TRBV24-1; CDR3 protein: CATSASKYNEQFF; CDR3 DNA: TGTGCCACCAGTGCTAGCAAGTACAATGAGCAGTTCTTC
D gene: -; J gene: TRBJ2-4; clone size: many; V gene: TRBV12-3/TRBV12-4; CDR3 protein: CASSLLRSLAKNIQYF; CDR3 DNA: TGTGCCAGCAGTTTATTACGGTCACTAGCCAAAAACATTCAGTACTTC
D gene: -; J gene: TRBJ2-3; clone size: few; V gene: TRBV7-3; CDR3 protein: CASSTRASGTDTQYF; CDR3 DNA: TGTGCCAGCAGCACCCGAGCGTCGGGCACAGATACGCAGTATTTT
D gene: -; J gene: TRBJ1-5; clone size: many; V gene: TRBV20-1; CDR3 protein: CSPSGGISNQPQHF; CDR3 DNA: TGCAGTCCCTCCGGGGGAATTAGCAATCAGCCCCAGCATTTT
D gene: -; J gene: TRBJ2-1; clone size: many; V gene: TRBV20-1; CDR3 protein: CSAPEEIPSYNEQFF; CDR3 DNA: TGCAGTGCTCCTGAGGAGATCCCCTCCTACAATGAGCAGTTCTTC
D gene: -; J gene: TRBJ1-2; clone size: many; V gene: TRBV5-1; CDR3 protein: CASSLGGGNNFGYTF; CDR3 DNA: TGCGCCAGCAGCTTGGGAGGTGGGAATAACTTCGGCTACACCTTC
D gene: -; J gene: TRBJ2-7; clone size: many; V gene: TRBV7-6; CDR3 protein: CASSLRGIYEQYF; CDR3 DNA: TGTGCCAGCAGCTTAAGGGGAATCTACGAGCAGTACTTC
D gene: TRBD1; J gene: TRBJ1-5; clone size: many; V gene: TRBV3-1; CDR3 protein: CASSQDRTGGKDQPQHF; CDR3 DNA: TGTGCCAGCAGCCAAGATCGGACAGGGGGCAAAGATCAGCCCCAGCATTTT
D gene: -; J gene: TRBJ1-1; clone size: many; V gene: TRBV6-2/TRBV6-3; CDR3 protein: CASSYSGGNTEAFF; CDR3 DNA: TGTGCCAGCAGTTACTCAGGGGGTAACACTGAAGCTTTCTTT
D gene: TRBD2; J gene: TRBJ2-3; clone size: many; V gene: TRBV5-1; CDR3 protein: CASSTSGGFRTDTQYF; CDR3 DNA: TGCGCCAGCAGCACTAGCGGGGGCTTCCGCACAGATACGCAGTATTTT
D gene: -; J gene: TRBJ2-5; clone size: few; V gene: TRBV29-1; CDR3 protein: CSVRDQGETQYF; CDR3 DNA: TGCAGCGTCCGTGACCAGGGGGAGACCCAGTACTTC
D gene: -; J gene: TRBJ2-1; clone size: many; V gene: TRBV7-3; CDR3 protein: CASSNTPSQGRFDNEQFF; CDR3 DNA: TGTGCCAGCAGCAATACCCCCTCCCAGGGTAGGTTTGACAATGAGCAGTTCTTC
D gene: -; J gene: TRBJ1-5; clone size: many; V gene: TRBV29-1; CDR3 protein: CSVGWGNQPQHF; CDR3 DNA: TGCAGCGTTGGTTGGGGCAATCAGCCCCAGCATTTT
D gene: -; J gene: TRBJ2-3; clone size: few; V gene: TRBV29-1; CDR3 protein: CSGIQGSTDTQYF; CDR3 DNA: TGCAGCGGCATCCAGGGTAGCACAGATACGCAGTATTTT
D gene: TRBD1; J gene: TRBJ1-1; clone size: few; V gene: TRBV7-2; CDR3 protein: CASSSPRDRGAFF; CDR3 DNA: TGTGCCAGCAGCTCTCCCCGGGACAGGGGAGCTTTCTTT
D gene: -; J gene: TRBJ1-2; clone size: many; V gene: TRBV7-2; CDR3 protein: CASSLAGGYTF; CDR3 DNA: TGTGCCAGCAGCTTAGCAGGCGGCTACACCTTC
D gene: TRBD1; J gene: TRBJ1-2; clone size: many; V gene: TRBV20-1; CDR3 protein: CSATGQGSPKVWGYTF; CDR3 DNA: TGCAGTGCTACGGGACAGGGGTCTCCCAAGGTGTGGGGCTACACCTTC
D gene: -; J gene: TRBJ2-5; clone size: few; V gene: TRBV5-1; CDR3 protein: CASRSQETQYF; CDR3 DNA: TGCGCCAGCAGATCCCAAGAGACCCAGTACTTC
D gene: -; J gene: TRBJ1-4; clone size: many; V gene: TRBV12-3/TRBV12-4; CDR3 protein: CASSLGRPTGEKLFF; CDR3 DNA: TGTGCCAGCAGTTTAGGGCGACCGACGGGCGAAAAACTGTTTTTT
D gene: -; J gene: TRBJ2-7; clone size: many; V gene: TRBV5-1; CDR3 protein: CASSLALTYEQYF; CDR3 DNA: TGCGCCAGCAGCTTGGCCCTTACCTACGAGCAGTACTTC
D gene: -; J gene: TRBJ1-2; clone size: few; V gene: TRBV19; CDR3 protein: CASTPSRGNYGYTF; CDR3 DNA: TGTGCCAGTACTCCATCGAGGGGTAACTATGGCTACACCTTC
D gene: -; J gene: TRBJ1-2; clone size: -; V gene: TRBV10-3; CDR3 protein: CAISEAVDGYTF; CDR3 DNA: TGTGCCATCAGTGAAGCAGTGGATGGCTACACCTTC
D gene: -; J gene: TRBJ2-3; clone size: many; V gene: TRBV5-1; CDR3 protein: CASSATDFTDTQYF; CDR3 DNA: TGCGCCAGCAGCGCAACTGATTTCACAGATACGCAGTATTTT
D gene: TRBD2; J gene: TRBJ2-7; clone size: many; V gene: TRBV3-1; CDR3 protein: CASSPLRRGSYEQYF; CDR3 DNA: TGTGCCAGCAGCCCCCTCCGGCGGGGGTCCTACGAGCAGTACTTC
D gene: -; J gene: TRBJ2-7; clone size: few; V gene: TRBV20-1; CDR3 protein: CSAPGPGIAYEQYF; CDR3 DNA: TGCAGTGCCCCGGGACCAGGGATCGCCTACGAGCAGTACTTC
D gene: TRBD1; J gene: TRBJ2-1; clone size: many; V gene: TRBV7-9; CDR3 protein: CASRQGAQSSYNEQFF; CDR3 DNA: TGTGCCAGCAGGCAGGGGGCGCAGAGCTCCTACAATGAGCAGTTCTTC
D gene: TRBD1; J gene: TRBJ1-1; clone size: many; V gene: TRBV5-1; CDR3 protein: CASSLIGQGNTEAFF; CDR3 DNA: TGCGCCAGCAGCCTAATCGGACAGGGCAACACTGAAGCTTTCTTT
D gene: -; J gene: TRBJ1-2; clone size: many; V gene: TRBV20-1; CDR3 protein: CSAPRDWARLPNYGYTF; CDR3 DNA: TGCAGTGCTCCTCGGGACTGGGCCCGGCTTCCTAACTATGGCTACACCTTC
D gene: -; J gene: TRBJ2-3; clone size: few; V gene: TRBV7-3; CDR3 protein: CASSHEGLSTDTQYF; CDR3 DNA: TGTGCCAGCAGCCACGAGGGGTTGAGCACAGATACGCAGTATTTT
D gene: -; J gene: TRBJ1-1; clone size: many; V gene: TRBV5-1; CDR3 protein: CASNLRGEAFF; CDR3 DNA: TGCGCCAGCAACCTGAGGGGCGAAGCTTTCTTT
D gene: -; J gene: TRBJ2-7; clone size: many; V gene: TRBV5-5; CDR3 protein: CASSLPGAAYEQYF; CDR3 DNA: TGTGCCAGCAGCTTGCCGGGGGCCGCCTACGAGCAGTACTTC
D gene: -; J gene: TRBJ2-5; clone size: -; V gene: TRBV24-1; CDR3 protein: CATSEPRDSETQYF; CDR3 DNA: TGTGCCACCAGTGAGCCCAGGGACTCGGAGACCCAGTACTTC
D gene: -; J gene: TRBJ2-5; clone size: -; V gene: TRBV29-1; CDR3 protein: CSAAPAGSRETQYF; CDR3 DNA: TGCAGCGCAGCACCGGCGGGGAGTAGGGAGACCCAGTACTTC
D gene: -; J gene: TRBJ2-5; clone size: many; V gene: TRBV20-1; CDR3 protein: CSARQGPRTQYF; CDR3 DNA: TGCAGTGCTAGACAGGGCCCCAGGACCCAGTACTTC
D gene: -; J gene: TRBJ2-1; clone size: many; V gene: TRBV29-1; CDR3 protein: CSVGKFGGNEQFF; CDR3 DNA: TGCAGCGTTGGCAAATTCGGAGGGAATGAGCAGTTCTTC
D gene: -; J gene: TRBJ2-1; clone size: few; V gene: TRBV11-3; CDR3 protein: CASSLSVLDEQFF; CDR3 DNA: TGTGCCAGCAGCCTATCAGTTCTGGATGAGCAGTTCTTC
D gene: -; J gene: TRBJ1-5; clone size: -; V gene: TRBV7-9; CDR3 protein: CASSADGNQPQHF; CDR3 DNA: TGTGCCAGCAGCGCGGACGGCAATCAGCCCCAGCATTTT
D gene: TRBD2; J gene: TRBJ2-5; clone size: few; V gene: TRBV7-2; CDR3 protein: CASSRSGGVQETQYF; CDR3 DNA: TGTGCCAGCAGCCGTAGCGGGGGAGTCCAAGAGACCCAGTACTTC
D gene: -; J gene: TRBJ2-7; clone size: many; V gene: TRBV20-1; CDR3 protein: CSARDDGSYEQYF; CDR3 DNA: TGCAGTGCTAGAGATGACGGCTCCTACGAGCAGTACTTC